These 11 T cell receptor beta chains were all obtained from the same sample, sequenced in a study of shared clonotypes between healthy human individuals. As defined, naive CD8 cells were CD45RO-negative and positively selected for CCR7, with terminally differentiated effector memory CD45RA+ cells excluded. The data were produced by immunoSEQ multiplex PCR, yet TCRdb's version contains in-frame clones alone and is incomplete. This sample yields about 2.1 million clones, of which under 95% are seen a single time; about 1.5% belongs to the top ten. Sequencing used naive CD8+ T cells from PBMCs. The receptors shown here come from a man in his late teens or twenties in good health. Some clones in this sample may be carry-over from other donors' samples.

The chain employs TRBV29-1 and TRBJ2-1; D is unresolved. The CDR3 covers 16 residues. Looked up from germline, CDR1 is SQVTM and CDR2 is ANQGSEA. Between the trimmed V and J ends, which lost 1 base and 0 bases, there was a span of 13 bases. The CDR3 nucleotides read TGCAGCGTTGAAGGTAGTAACACTTACTCCTACAATGAGCAGTTCTTC. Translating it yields CSVEGSNTYSYNEQFF.

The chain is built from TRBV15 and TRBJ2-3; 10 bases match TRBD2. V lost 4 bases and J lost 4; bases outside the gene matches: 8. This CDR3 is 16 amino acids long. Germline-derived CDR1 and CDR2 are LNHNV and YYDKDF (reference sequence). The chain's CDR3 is CATSKGLAGVADTQYF. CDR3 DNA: TGTGCCACCAGCAAGGGTCTAGCGGGAGTTGCAGATACGCAGTATTTT.

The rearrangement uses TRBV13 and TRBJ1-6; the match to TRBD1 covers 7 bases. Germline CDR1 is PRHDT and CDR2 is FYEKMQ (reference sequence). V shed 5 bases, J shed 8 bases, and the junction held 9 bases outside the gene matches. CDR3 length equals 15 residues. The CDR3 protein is CASSGRQGWDSPLHF. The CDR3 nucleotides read TGTGCCAGCAGCGGCAGACAGGGTTGGGATTCACCCCTCCACTTT.

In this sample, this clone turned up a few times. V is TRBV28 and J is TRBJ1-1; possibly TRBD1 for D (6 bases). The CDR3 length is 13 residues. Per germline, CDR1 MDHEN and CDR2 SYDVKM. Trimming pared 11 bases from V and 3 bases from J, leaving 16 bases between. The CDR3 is CACQGLLDTEAFF. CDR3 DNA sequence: TGTGCCTGTCAGGGGCTCCTTGACACTGAAGCTTTCTTT.

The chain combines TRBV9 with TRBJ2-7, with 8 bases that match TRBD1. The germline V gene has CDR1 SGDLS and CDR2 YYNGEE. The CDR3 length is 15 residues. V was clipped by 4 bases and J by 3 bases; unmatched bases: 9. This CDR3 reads CASSTRGQGDYEQYF. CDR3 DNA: TGTGCCAGCAGCACCAGAGGACAGGGCGACTACGAGCAGTACTTC.

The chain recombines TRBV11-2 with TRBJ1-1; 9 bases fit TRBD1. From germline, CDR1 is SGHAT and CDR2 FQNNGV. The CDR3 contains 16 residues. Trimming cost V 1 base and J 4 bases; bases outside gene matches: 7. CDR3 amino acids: CASSLAGQGVGTEAFF. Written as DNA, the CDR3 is TGTGCCAGCAGCTTAGCGGGACAGGGCGTAGGCACTGAAGCTTTCTTT. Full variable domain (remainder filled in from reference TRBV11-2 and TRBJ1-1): EAGVAQSPRYKIIEKRQSVAFWCNPISGHATLYWYQQILGQGPKLLIQFQNNGVVDDSQLPKDRFSAERLKGVDSTLKIQPAKLEDSAVYLCASSLAGQGVGTEAFFGQGTRLTVV.

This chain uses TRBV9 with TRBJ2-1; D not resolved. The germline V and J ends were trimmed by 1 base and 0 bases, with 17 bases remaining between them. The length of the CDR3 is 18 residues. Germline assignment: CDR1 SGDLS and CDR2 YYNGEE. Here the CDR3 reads CASSVRAAELSSYNEQFF. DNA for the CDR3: TGTGCCAGCAGCGTAAGGGCGGCCGAACTAAGCTCCTACAATGAGCAGTTCTTC.

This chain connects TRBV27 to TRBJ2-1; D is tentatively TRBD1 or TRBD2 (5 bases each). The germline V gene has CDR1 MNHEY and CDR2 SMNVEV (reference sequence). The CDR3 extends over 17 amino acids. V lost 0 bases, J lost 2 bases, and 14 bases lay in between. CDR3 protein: CASSLSPGRQPYNEQFF. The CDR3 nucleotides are TGTGCCAGCAGTTTATCACCGGGACGACAGCCCTACAATGAGCAGTTCTTC.

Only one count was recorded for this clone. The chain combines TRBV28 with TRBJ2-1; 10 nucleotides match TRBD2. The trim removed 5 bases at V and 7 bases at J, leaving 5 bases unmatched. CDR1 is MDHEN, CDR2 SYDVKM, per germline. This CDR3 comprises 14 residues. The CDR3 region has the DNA TGTGCCAGCAGTGAAGCGGGAGGGCCTAATGAGCAGTTCTTC. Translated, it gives CASSEAGGPNEQFF.

The CDR3 is CASSVASGSSYNEQFF. The CDR3 nucleotides read TGTGCCAGTAGTGTGGCTAGCGGGAGCTCCTACAATGAGCAGTTCTTC. This chain connects TRBV19 to TRBJ2-1, with 10 bases that match TRBD2. V shed 5 bases and J 0 bases; nucleotides not matched to a gene: 4. The CDR3 runs to 16 residues. Germline V lookup: CDR1 LNHDA, CDR2 SQIVND (reference sequence).

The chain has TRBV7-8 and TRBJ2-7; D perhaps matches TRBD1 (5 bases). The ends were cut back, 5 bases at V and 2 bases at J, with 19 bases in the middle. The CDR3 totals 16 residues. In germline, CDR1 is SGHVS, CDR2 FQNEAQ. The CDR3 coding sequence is TGTGCCAGCAGCGACGAACAAGGGGCGCGGCCCTACGAGCAGTACTTC. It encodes CASSDEQGARPYEQYF. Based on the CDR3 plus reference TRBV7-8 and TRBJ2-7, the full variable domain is GAGVSQSPRYKVAKRGQDVALRCDPISGHVSLFWYQQALGQGPEFLTYFQNEAQLDKSGLPSDRFFAERPEGSVSTLKIQRTQQEDSAVYLCASSDEQGARPYEQYFGPGTRLTVT.